The clone carrying this T cell receptor beta chain was found many times. This sample stems from a study of T cells in Graves' hyperthyroidism and ophthalmopathy. Authors of the study amplified TCR beta CDR3 regions from RNA transcripts. During a first-round RT-PCR of the TCR CDR3, the HTBI primer set was used. TCRdb reanalysed the multiplex PCR reads using MiXCR and keeps one entry per CDR3 protein. The sample includes 500,000 to 750,000 distinct CDR3 sequences, 15% to 18% of them seen just once. The CDR3 loop spans 13 amino acids. Germline loops: CDR1 SQVTM, CDR2 ANQGSEA. Trimming stripped 1 base from V and 6 bases from J, with 11 bases between.

The J gene is TRBJ2-3, the V gene TRBV29-1; D is ambiguous. This receptor was obtained from a woman in her thirties with Graves' hyperthyroidism. The sequenced material came from blood. CDR3 in DNA: TGCAGCGTTGAAGGCAGGTTCTCGGATACGCAGTATTTT. Encoded protein: CSVEGRFSDTQYF.